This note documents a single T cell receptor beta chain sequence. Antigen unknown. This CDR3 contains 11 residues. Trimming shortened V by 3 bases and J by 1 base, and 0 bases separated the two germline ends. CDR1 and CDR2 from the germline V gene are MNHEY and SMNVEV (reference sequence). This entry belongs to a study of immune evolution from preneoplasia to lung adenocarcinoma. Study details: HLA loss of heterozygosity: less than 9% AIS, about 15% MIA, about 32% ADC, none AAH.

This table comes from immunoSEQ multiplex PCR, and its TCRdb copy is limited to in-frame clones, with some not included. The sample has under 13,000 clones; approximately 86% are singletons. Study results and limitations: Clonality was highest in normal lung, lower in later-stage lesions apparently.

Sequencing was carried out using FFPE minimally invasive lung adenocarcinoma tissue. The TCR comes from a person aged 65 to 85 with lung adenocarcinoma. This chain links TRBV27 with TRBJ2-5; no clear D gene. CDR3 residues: CASSFQETQYF. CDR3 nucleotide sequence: TGTGCCAGCAGTTTCCAAGAGACCCAGTACTTC.